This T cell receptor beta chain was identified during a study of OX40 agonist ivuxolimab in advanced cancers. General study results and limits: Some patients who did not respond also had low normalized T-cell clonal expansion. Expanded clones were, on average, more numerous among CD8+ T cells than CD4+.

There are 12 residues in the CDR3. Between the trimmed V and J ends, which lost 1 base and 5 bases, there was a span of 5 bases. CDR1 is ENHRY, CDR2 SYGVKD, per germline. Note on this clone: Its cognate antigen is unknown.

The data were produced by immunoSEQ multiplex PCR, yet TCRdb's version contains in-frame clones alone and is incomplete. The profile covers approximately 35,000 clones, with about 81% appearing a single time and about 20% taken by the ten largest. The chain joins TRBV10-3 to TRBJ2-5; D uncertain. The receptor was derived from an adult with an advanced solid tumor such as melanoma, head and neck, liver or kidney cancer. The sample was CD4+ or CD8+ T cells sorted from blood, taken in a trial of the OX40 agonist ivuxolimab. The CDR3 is CAISEFKETQYF. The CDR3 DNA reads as TGTGCCATCAGTGAGTTTAAGGAGACCCAGTACTTC.